This record looks at one TCR beta chain sequence and its context. Followed over time, Seattle patients had been enrolled while infection was active. The data belong to a study of blood T cell repertoires in COVID-19. Whole-study context: Both acute and convalescent COVID-19 samples were obtained from the United States, Italy and Spain. The cDNA or gDNA used as material had been derived from T cells, B-cell-depleted T cells, or PBMCs.

In the authors' methods: Estimation of nucleated cell counts was performed using reference gene primer amplification. Here immunoSEQ multiplex PCR was the method, and the copy in TCRdb shows in-frame clones only, minus some. V and J calls and clone size follow that table, whereas D and trimming were derived from the DNA. Of approximately 150,000 clones detected, roughly 93% appear once; the ten largest clones hold around 4.8%. The sequencing input was peripheral blood. This receptor was obtained from a young man with COVID-19, enrolled during active disease.

As DNA, the CDR3 is TGTGCCAGCAGTGCATGGGGCCTCTCGGAGGGGCAGTTCTTC. Protein product: CASSAWGLSEGQFF. The gene calls are TRBV2 and TRBJ2-1; a weak D match, TRBD2 (6 bases). Trimming removed 4 bases at V and 12 bases at J, with 19 bases between. In germline, CDR1 is SNHLY, CDR2 FYNNEI. The CDR3 totals 14 residues. The variable domain in full, with the rest retrieved from reference TRBV2 and TRBJ2-1, is EPEVTQTPSHQVTQMGQEVILRCVPISNHLYFYWYRQILGQKVEFLVSFYNNEISEKSEIFDDQFSVERPDGSNFTLKIRSTKLEDSAMYFCASSAWGLSEGQFFGPGTRLTVL.